A single sample gave rise to the 24 T cell receptor beta chains below, sequenced in a study of PD-L1 blockade in urothelial cancer. Sample time point: peripheral blood 6 weeks after treatment start. The assay was immunoSEQ multiplex PCR, and TCRdb's table has in-frame clones only and misses some. The top ten clones hold around 2.4% of a sample with about 120,000 clones, around 86% of them seen once. The sequences come from PBMCs, collected around atezolizumab (anti-PD-L1) treatment. The receptors come from a man aged 50 or older with urothelial cancer.

V gene TRBV7-9 combines with J gene TRBJ1-5; the D gene is possibly TRBD1 (6 bases). The length of the CDR3 is 15 residues. The germline V gene encodes CDR1 SEHNR and CDR2 FQNEAQ (reference sequence). Between the trimmed V and J ends, which lost 0 bases and 7 bases, there was a span of 13 bases. CDR3 coding DNA: TGTGCCAGCAGCTTAGCGAATACAGGGCCGCAGCCCCAGCATTTT. It specifies CASSLANTGPQPQHF. The full variable domain, its missing parts supplied by reference TRBV7-9 and TRBJ1-5, is DTGVSQNPRHKITKRGQNVTFRCDPISEHNRLYWYRQTLGQGPEFLTYFQNEAQLEKSRLLSDRFSAERPKGSFSTLEIQRTEQGDSAMYLCASSLANTGPQPQHFGDGTRLSIL.

This clone was detected a few times. The genes are TRBV7-9 and TRBJ2-1; D call uncertain. V was shortened by 5 bases and J by 9 bases, with 8 bases between the two germline ends. The CDR3 consists of 11 residues. Per germline, CDR1 SEHNR and CDR2 FQNEAQ (reference sequence). This CDR3 is CASSLYGEQFF. The CDR3 DNA follows: TGTGCCAGCAGCCTCTACGGTGAGCAGTTCTTC.

This clone turned up a few times. The genes are TRBV5-6 and TRBJ1-2; TRBD1 agrees at 11 bases. Germline V gene sequence: CDR1 SGHDT, CDR2 YYEEEE. V lost 0 bases to trimming and J lost 6 bases; unmatched junction nucleotides: 4. There are 15 residues in the CDR3. The CDR3 DNA sequence: TGTGCCAGCAGCTTGGGGGACAGGGGGTATGATGGCTACACCTTC. This translates into CASSLGDRGYDGYTF. Looking up the rest from reference TRBV5-6 and TRBJ1-2 gives the full variable domain: DAGVTQSPTHLIKTRGQQVTLRCSPKSGHDTVSWYQQALGQGPQFIFQYYEEEERQRGNFPDRFSGHQFPNYSSELNVNALLLGDSALYLCASSLGDRGYDGYTFGSGTRLTVV.

This chain joins TRBV7-2 and TRBJ2-6; 7 nucleotides agree with TRBD2. Per the germline V gene, CDR1 is SGHTA and CDR2 is FQGNSA. This CDR3 is built from 17 residues. V dropped 2 bases and J dropped 3; count of bases not matched to a gene: 7. The CDR3 is CASSLYSGGIGANVLTF. CDR3 sequence (DNA): TGTGCCAGCAGCTTATATTCGGGAGGTATTGGGGCCAACGTCCTGACTTTC.

The chain combines TRBV2 with TRBJ2-1; D gene unclear. From germline, CDR1 is SNHLY and CDR2 FYNNEI. The CDR3 is 14 amino acids. V lost 0 bases and J lost 4, with 7 bases in between. The CDR3 DNA reads as TGTGCCAGCAGTGAAGCGAGCTCATACAATGAGCAGTTCTTC. Translation: CASSEASSYNEQFF.

The chain links TRBV4-1 to TRBJ1-1; the D is unclear. The CDR3 runs to 14 residues. V lost 4 bases and J 1 base, leaving 10 bases between the germline ends. Germline CDR1 is MGHRA and CDR2 is YSYEKL. This CDR3 is CASSPRLKNTEAFF. The CDR3 DNA reads as TGCGCCAGCAGCCCGAGGCTGAAGAACACTGAAGCTTTCTTT.

The CDR3 spells CASSLEAGARNEQFF. CDR3 nucleotides: TGCGCCAGCAGCTTAGAGGCAGGGGCTCGGAATGAGCAGTTCTTC. The chain combines TRBV5-1 with TRBJ2-1, with a weak D call TRBD1 (6 bases). Germline assignment: CDR1 SGHRS and CDR2 YFSETQ. This CDR3 is built from 15 residues. The V gene lost 2 bases and the J gene lost 7 bases, with 16 bases spanning the gap.

The chain uses TRBV6-1 and TRBJ1-3; perhaps TRBD1 as D (5 bases). V was pared by 0 bases and J by 0 bases, with 12 bases between. Germline V gives CDR1 MNHNS, CDR2 SASEGT. This CDR3 contains 17 residues. The DNA of the CDR3 is TGTGCCAGCAGTGAAGCGGCGGGGGTTGGCTCTGGAAACACCATATATTTT. Translated, it gives CASSEAAGVGSGNTIYF.

This rearrangement joins TRBV19 to TRBJ2-1; 8 positions agree with TRBD2. This CDR3 is 17 amino acids long. Germline values: CDR1 LNHDA, CDR2 SQIVND (reference sequence). V shed 4 bases and J 2 bases; nucleotides not matched to a gene: 10. DNA for the CDR3: TGTGCCAGTAGTAGGGTAAGCGGGAGCCCGACCTACAATGAGCAGTTCTTC. Protein: CASSRVSGSPTYNEQFF.

The rearrangement links TRBV28 to TRBJ2-7; no clear D gene. The CDR3 loop spans 12 amino acids. Germline V gene sequence: CDR1 MDHEN, CDR2 SYDVKM. V was pared by 5 bases and J by 4 bases, with 9 bases between. The DNA of the CDR3 is TGTGCCAGCAGTCCGCGAGCGTACGAGCAGTACTTC. It is translated as CASSPRAYEQYF.

The V gene is TRBV28, the J gene TRBJ2-3; TRBD1 matches at 8 bases. Trimming at V came to 6 bases and at J to 2 bases, leaving 7 bases not matched to a gene. The CDR3 length is 15 residues. Germline assignment: CDR1 MDHEN and CDR2 SYDVKM. The CDR3 region is CASSRRDRTTDTQYF. CDR3 nucleotides: TGTGCCAGCAGCCGCCGGGACAGGACCACAGATACGCAGTATTTT.

The chain combines TRBV5-1 with TRBJ2-2; D might be TRBD1 (5 bases). The CDR3 has 17 amino acids. Germline V gene data show CDR1 as SGHRS and CDR2 as YFSETQ. Trimming took off 2 bases at V and 4 bases at J, with 18 bases between the two ends. CDR3 sequence reads: CASSLGSGFKGTGELFF. DNA for the CDR3: TGCGCCAGCAGCTTAGGGTCAGGGTTCAAAGGCACCGGGGAGCTGTTTTTT.

This clone was seen more than once but under ten times. The chain recombines TRBV10-2 with TRBJ2-4; 11 bases are a match to TRBD2. The germline CDR1 and CDR2 sequences are WSHSY and SAAADI. CDR3 length equals 20 residues. Unmatched junction bases numbered 16, after V lost 3 bases and J lost 3 bases. The CDR3 bases are TGCGCCAGCAGTGAACCCCTAGCGGGAGGCCCGGGGGGTGGCAAAAACATTCAGTACTTC. It encodes CASSEPLAGGPGGGKNIQYF.

In this sample, this clone turned up once. The CDR3 DNA reads TGTGCCAGTAATTTAGGTGCAGGGCAAGCTCGCGGCTACACCTTC. The encoded protein is CASNLGAGQARGYTF. This chain uses TRBV19 with TRBJ1-2; TRBD1 might be the D (5 bases). V lost 7 bases to trimming and J lost 8 bases, with 23 bases between them. Germline loops: CDR1 LNHDA, CDR2 SQIVND (reference sequence). The CDR3 is 15 residues long.

The chain employs TRBV19 and TRBJ2-1; 11 nucleotides align to TRBD2. Germline trimming cut 8 bases from V and 5 bases from J; bases unmatched to any gene: 5. The CDR3 has 14 amino acids. In germline, CDR1 is LNHDA, CDR2 SQIVND (reference sequence). CDR3: CASRLAGSHNEQFF. The CDR3 bases are TGTGCCAGTCGACTAGCGGGATCCCACAATGAGCAGTTCTTC.

This chain uses TRBV6-1 with TRBJ1-3; D is possibly TRBD1 (5 bases). CDR1 MNHNS and CDR2 SASEGT come from the germline V gene. Trimming removed 4 bases at V and 0 bases at J, with 7 bases between. The CDR3 has 14 amino acids. CDR3 nucleotides: TGTGCCAGCAGTGTGACAGACTCTGGAAACACCATATATTTT. Its protein product is CASSVTDSGNTIYF.

This rearrangement joins TRBV18 to TRBJ1-1, with TRBD1 identical over 7 bases. This CDR3 is 14 amino acids long. Germline V gene data show CDR1 as KGHSH and CDR2 as LQKENI. Germline trimming cut 4 bases from V and 4 bases from J; bases unmatched to any gene: 6. The CDR3 is CASSQRQGGTEAFF. The CDR3, as DNA: TGTGCCAGCTCACAGAGACAGGGCGGCACTGAAGCTTTCTTT.

The rearrangement links TRBV5-5 to TRBJ2-7; 10 bases agree with TRBD2. Germline trimming cut 0 bases from V and 7 bases from J; bases unmatched to any gene: 19. CDR3 length equals 19 residues. The germline V gene has CDR1 SGHKS and CDR2 YYEKEE (reference sequence). DNA for the CDR3: TGTGCCAGCAGCTTGGGGAACCTACGGATAGCGGGAGGCTTTAATGAGCAGTACTTC. This encodes CASSLGNLRIAGGFNEQYF.

The CDR3 DNA reads TGTGCCAGCAGCGGTTGGACTAGCGGGAGATACAATGAGCAGTTCTTC. Its protein is CASSGWTSGRYNEQFF. This rearrangement joins TRBV7-9 to TRBJ2-1, with 13 nucleotides matching TRBD2. J lost 4 bases, V lost 5 bases, and 5 bases had no gene match. The CDR3 has 16 amino acids. The V gene's germline CDR1 is SEHNR and CDR2 FQNEAQ (reference sequence). The whole variable domain, filled in from reference TRBV7-9 and TRBJ2-1, reads DTGVSQNPRHKITKRGQNVTFRCDPISEHNRLYWYRQTLGQGPEFLTYFQNEAQLEKSRLLSDRFSAERPKGSFSTLEIQRTEQGDSAMYLCASSGWTSGRYNEQFFGPGTRLTVL.

The chain combines TRBV5-1 with TRBJ1-3, with D tentatively TRBD1 (6 bases). The CDR3 contains 17 residues. Germline V gene lookup returns CDR1 SGHRS and CDR2 YFSETQ. V lost 3 bases, J lost 2 bases, and 18 bases lay in between. DNA of the CDR3: TGCGCCAGCAGCTCGACCCCAGGGGCCTTCACTGGAAACACCATATATTTT. It codes for CASSSTPGAFTGNTIYF.

The chain recombines TRBV29-1 with TRBJ1-1; D remains ambiguous. The CDR3 runs 13 residues. CDR1 SQVTM and CDR2 ANQGSEA come from the germline V gene. The V gene lost 8 bases and the J gene lost 2 bases, with 15 bases spanning the gap. This chain's CDR3 is CSTKEEPNTEAFF. In DNA form, the CDR3 reads TGCAGCACTAAAGAGGAGCCTAACACTGAAGCTTTCTTT.

The chain combines TRBV7-9 with TRBJ2-5; TRBD1 might be the D (7 bases). There are 17 residues in the CDR3. The germline V and J ends were trimmed by 5 bases and 2 bases, with 21 bases remaining between them. Germline lookup yields CDR1 SEHNR and CDR2 FQNEAQ (reference sequence). The CDR3 nucleotides are TGTGCCAGCAGCCACACGGGGTTGGCAGGGGGGCAAGAGACCCAGTACTTC. Amino acid sequence: CASSHTGLAGGQETQYF. Supplemented by reference TRBV7-9 and TRBJ2-5, the full variable domain reads DTGVSQNPRHKITKRGQNVTFRCDPISEHNRLYWYRQTLGQGPEFLTYFQNEAQLEKSRLLSDRFSAERPKGSFSTLEIQRTEQGDSAMYLCASSHTGLAGGQETQYFGPGTRLLVL.

The chain is built from TRBV23-1 and TRBJ2-1; no firm D call. TRBV23-1 qualifies as an ORF whose function is uncertain. CDR3 length: 16 amino acids. V lost 0 bases, J lost 4 bases, and 13 bases lay in between. DNA of the CDR3: TGCGCCAGCAGTCAATCAACCGGGTATCTATACAATGAGCAGTTCTTC. Translated: CASSQSTGYLYNEQFF.

This chain's CDR3 is CASSKFGTGGGRDTEAFF. CDR3 bases: TGTGCCAGCAGTAAGTTCGGGACAGGGGGCGGAAGGGACACTGAAGCTTTCTTT. The rearrangement joins TRBV27 to TRBJ1-1; the match to TRBD1 covers 12 bases. J was trimmed by 3 bases and V by 5 bases; bases with no gene match: 13. The CDR3 is 18 amino acids. CDR1 is MNHEY and CDR2 is SMNVEV in the germline V gene (reference sequence).